This T cell receptor (beta chain) was retrieved from a study of blood T cell repertoires in COVID-19. As processed by the authors: The authors estimated nucleated cell counts from reference gene primer amplification. The table came from immunoSEQ multiplex PCR; TCRdb's copy has only in-frame clones and leaves some out. The DNA was the basis for D and trimming; V, J and clone size are from that table. The table has 88,000 or so clones, about 89% seen once. The V gene's germline CDR1 is MGHRA and CDR2 YSYEKL. V lost 0 bases to trimming and J lost 11 bases; unmatched junction nucleotides: 4. The CDR3 runs 13 residues. Cohorts were determined from participant-reported clinical history.

The specimen sequenced was PBMCs or T cells enriched from blood (not recorded which). The chain employs TRBV4-1 and TRBJ1-1; 9 bases match TRBD1. The clonotype comes from a woman aged 50 to 60 with acute COVID-19. In DNA form, the CDR3 reads TGCGCCAGCAGCCAAGATGGGGACAGGGTGGCTTTCTTT. Translating it yields CASSQDGDRVAFF.